The T cell receptor beta chain described here comes from a study of early T cells in non-severe SARS-CoV-2 infection. The overall study: The input, bulk RNA from unsorted whole blood, was sequenced, and chains were unpaired.

In this sample, this clonotype turned up a few times. With 5 bases removed from V and 0 bases from J, the gap between germline ends came to 11 bases. CDR1 and CDR2 (germline): DFQATT, SNEGSKA (reference sequence). This CDR3 region has 14 residues. Individual cDNA molecules received unique molecular identifiers. TCRdb re-called the 5' RACE reads with MiXCR, one entry per CDR3 protein. Of 95,000 to 100,000 distinct CDR3 sequences in the sample, approximately 10% were seen once. The TCR originated in an adult who was a healthcare worker with PCR-confirmed SARS-CoV-2 infection or an uninfected control (not recorded which). The J gene is TRBJ2-1, the V gene TRBV20-1; D may be TRBD1 (6 bases). Sequencing was performed on whole blood. CDR3 sequence: CSAGYRDSYNEQFF. The DNA of the CDR3 is TGCAGTGCTGGGTACAGGGACTCCTACAATGAGCAGTTCTTC.